This T cell receptor (beta chain) derives from a study of blood T cell repertoires in COVID-19. Across the study: Acute and convalescent COVID-19 samples came from the United States, Italy and Spain. In each case, the material was cDNA or gDNA derived from T cells, B-cell-depleted T cells, or PBMCs.

How the authors handled the data: Reference gene primers were amplified, and this amplification served to estimate nucleated cell counts. Sequenced by immunoSEQ multiplex PCR; TCRdb stores in-frame clones only, minus some. That table supplies the V and J calls and clone size; D and trimming were determined from the DNA. The sample has around 73,000 clones, roughly 84% seen once. Germline values: CDR1 SEHNR, CDR2 FQNEAQ (reference sequence). The CDR3 runs to 16 residues. The V and J ends lost 4 bases and 1 base respectively, with 16 bases between them. The sample comprised peripheral blood. The gene calls are TRBV7-9 and TRBJ1-1, with D uncertain. The receptor was isolated from a human donor in a cohort sampled during active COVID-19. The CDR3 coding sequence is TGTGCCAGCAGCTCCTCCTCCGGGTCCCAGAACACTGAAGCTTTCTTT. Its protein is CASSSSSGSQNTEAFF.